The next 11 T cell receptor beta chains were all read from a single sample in a study of blood T cell repertoires in COVID-19 (TCRdb year 2020). The library came from the immunoSEQ multiplex PCR assay. TCRdb mirrors the immuneACCESS table, restricted to in-frame sequences. Some clones are absent from its copies; in checked studies, under half trace to an unresolved V gene, and the reason for the others is unknown. The sample yields approximately 300,000 clones; 80% to 95% were counted once. The leading ten clones occupy less than 20% of the sample. Material for sequencing was PBMCs or T cells enriched from blood (not recorded which). The source of these receptors is a woman in her twenties or thirties who had recovered from COVID-19.

This clone was seen once. The chain couples TRBV10-1 to TRBJ1-5; TRBD1 is a possible D gene (5 bases). The length of the CDR3 is 14 residues. The V and J ends lost 10 bases and 0 bases respectively, with 13 bases between them. Germline assignment: CDR1 WNHNN and CDR2 SYGVQD (reference sequence). The CDR3 bases are TGCGCCACGAAGACAGATTATAGCAATCAGCCCCAGCATTTT. Translating gives CATKTDYSNQPQHF.

V and J are TRBV28 and TRBJ1-2; TRBD1 aligns across 7 bases. Germline CDR1 reads MDHEN; CDR2 reads SYDVKM. Losses at the gene ends were 1 base for V and 13 bases for J; bases not matched to a gene: 9. This CDR3 contains 13 residues. The CDR3 coding sequence is TGTGCCAGCAGTTTATCGACAGGGCCAAGGTCCACCTTC. Translating it yields CASSLSTGPRSTF.

This chain uses TRBV29-1 with TRBJ2-3, with D hard to call. The germline V gene has CDR1 SQVTM and CDR2 ANQGSEA. The CDR3 runs to 12 residues. The V and J ends lost 6 bases and 6 bases respectively, with 13 bases between them. The CDR3 region has the DNA TGCAGCGTCCCGACCCCGCGGGATACGCAGTATTTT. It yields the protein CSVPTPRDTQYF.

This chain uses TRBV7-2 with TRBJ2-7; maybe TRBD1 (5 bases). Germline CDR1 reads SGHTA; CDR2 reads FQGNSA. The V end was cut by 5 bases, the J end by 0 bases, with 11 bases between. There are 14 residues in the CDR3. The CDR3 nucleotides read TGTGCCAGCAGCCTGGACACCACCTCCTACGAGCAGTACTTC. Translating gives CASSLDTTSYEQYF.

The chain is built from TRBV3-1 (or the pseudogene TRBV3-2) and TRBJ1-1; the D gene is possibly TRBD1 (6 bases). Per germline, CDR1 LGHDT and CDR2 YNNKEL (reference sequence). The CDR3 runs to 15 residues. Trimming stripped 7 bases from V and 4 bases from J, with 19 bases between. This chain's CDR3 is CASTRRWGLSTEAFF. CDR3 DNA: TGTGCCAGCACCCGCAGGTGGGGGCTTAGCACTGAAGCTTTCTTT.

This chain uses TRBV3-1 (or the pseudogene TRBV3-2) with TRBJ2-5, with no clear D. Germline V CDR1 and CDR2: LGHDT, YNNKEL (reference sequence). The CDR3 is made up of 17 amino acids. V was trimmed by 0 bases and J by 1 base, leaving 15 bases between them. The CDR3 spells CASSQEFSDPGQETQYF. In DNA, the CDR3 is TGTGCCAGCAGCCAAGAATTTAGTGACCCGGGCCAAGAGACCCAGTACTTC.

The J gene is TRBJ1-6, the V gene TRBV5-4; unclear D gene. The CDR3 sequence is 14 residues long. Per the germline V gene, CDR1 is SGHNT and CDR2 is YYREEE (reference sequence). With 0 bases removed from V and 6 bases from J, the gap between germline ends came to 7 bases. CDR3 residues: CASSLDSSNSPLHF. CDR3 in DNA: TGTGCCAGCAGCTTGGACAGCTCTAATTCACCCCTCCACTTT.

CDR3 sequence: CASSTGVREKLFF. The CDR3 bases are TGTGCCAGCAGCACAGGGGTCCGAGAAAAACTGTTTTTT. The chain recombines TRBV12-3 or TRBV12-4 with TRBJ1-4, with TRBD1 matching over 7 bases. CDR3 size: 13 residues. The V segment lost 6 bases and the J segment 8 bases; nucleotides outside the gene matches: 6.

This clone was detected only a few times. J is TRBJ2-1 and V is TRBV18, with 7 positions matching TRBD2. Per the germline V gene, CDR1 is KGHSH and CDR2 is LQKENI. CDR3 length equals 15 residues. The V segment lost 5 bases and the J segment 4 bases; nucleotides outside the gene matches: 8. The CDR3 DNA reads TGTGCCAGCTCATCTCTAGCGGATTATTACAATGAGCAGTTCTTC. It translates to CASSSLADYYNEQFF.

This chain links TRBV2 with TRBJ1-5; 10 bases map to TRBD1. V lost 4 bases, J lost 5 bases, and 2 bases stayed unmatched. This CDR3 spans 14 amino acids. The germline CDR1 and CDR2 sequences are SNHLY and FYNNEI. The CDR3 region is CASSGTGGHQPQHF. CDR3 DNA sequence: TGTGCCAGCAGTGGGACAGGGGGGCATCAGCCCCAGCATTTT.

This chain joins TRBV2 and TRBJ2-3; D possibly corresponds to TRBD1 (6 bases). Trimming took 8 bases from V and 2 from J, leaving 14 bases between them. This CDR3 has 14 amino acids. Germline V lookup: CDR1 SNHLY, CDR2 FYNNEI. CDR3 residues: CASERTVITDTQYF. Written as DNA, the CDR3 is TGTGCCAGCGAGAGGACAGTAATCACAGATACGCAGTATTTT.